This paragraph covers one TCR beta chain sequence. Its antigen is unknown. No much larger clonotype is one base removed from it; base qualities were not supplied. This record belongs to a study of T cell responses to AZD1222 COVID-19 vaccine (dated by TCRdb to the early 2020s). With regard to the full study: A total of 230 or so trial participants underwent TCR sequencing, of whom some 210 received two doses of AZD1222 and approximately 25 received two doses of the MenACWY control vaccine. Trial participants were enrolled into age subgroups of 18-55, 56-69 and 70-plus years, which contained roughly 150, 30 and 60 TCR-sequenced participants, respectively. On the study overall, not on this receptor specifically: Participants were mostly white British, with more females than males. The authors suggested clonal diversity may have been underestimated. The 56-69-year group was small, and its depth increase did not reach significance, likely because of low power. Epitopes outside the regions mutated in the B.1.351 and B.1.1.7 variants were reportedly recognized by nearly half of the unique spike-specific TCRs. The vaccine-associated CD4 TCRs covered the entire spike protein, and the dominant responses fell in regions 160-218 and 743-854. After two AZD1222 doses, spike-specific TCR breadth and depth were significantly higher than at day 0 and than in MenACWY recipients. Conclusions about previously exposed vaccinees were limited because only a handful of AZD1222 recipients were SARS-CoV-2 seropositive at baseline. Because no day 14 peak-response samples were available, the repertoires could be characterized only after the peak T cell response.

The CDR3 regions of human TCRbeta chains were analyzed by immunosequencing. The original pipeline was this. Repertoire TCRs were checked for matches against a reference library of SARS-CoV-2-specific TCRs that had been generated using the MIRA antigen-specificity platform. Breadth was defined as the fraction of unique TCRs that were SARS-CoV-2-associated. Depth was defined as the fraction of total T cells that were SARS-CoV-2-associated. Using the MIRA data, each spike-specific TCR was assigned both to the spike region to which the TCR was reactive and to a CD4 or CD8 class. Log10-transformed breadth and depth values were compared by one-way ANOVA with Sidak's multiple comparisons tests. Sourced from immuneACCESS, this table was stored by TCRdb with only in-frame sequences that have V and J called. A share of the clones is absent; for the studies checked, an unresolved V gene accounts for under half, and the remainder has no known explanation. V, J and clone size are those of that table, while D and trimming were read from the DNA. This sample is represented by 95,000 to 110,000 clones; 92% of them were singletons. Roughly 8.9% of the sample belongs to the ten largest clones.

Reading the label with the study, this specimen's time point is: about 28 days (+/-7) after the second vaccine dose. AZD1222 recipients with second doses at about 4 weeks or about 12 weeks were pooled, because spike-specific TCR depth and breadth did not differ between schedules. The vaccinee samples were drawn from two UK trials, COV001 and COV002, one of which was a single-blind randomized controlled phase 2/3 trial testing AZD1222 (ChAdOx1 nCoV-19) in healthy adults. Trial participant PBMC samples were collected at day 0 and day 28 after the second dose for TCRbeta chain sequencing. The sample in question was peripheral blood, obtained 28 days after the second AZD1222 dose. This TCR was recovered from an adult who received the AZD1222 COVID-19 vaccine.

The CDR3 corresponds to CASSARGFATEAFF. The DNA sequence follows: TGTGCCAGCAGCGCCAGGGGTTTTGCCACTGAAGCTTTCTTT. The rearrangement combines TRBV9 with TRBJ1-1; perhaps TRBD1 is the D gene, with 6 bases matching. Measured from the cysteine to the phenylalanine, the CDR3 is 14 residues long. CDR3 DNA only is kept here, 42 bases in frame from base 1. The V and J ends are trimmed by 3 bases and 4 bases, leaving 13 bases between them. In the germline V gene, CDR1 corresponds to SGDLS and CDR2 to YYNGEE.